This TCR beta chain was identified in a study of somatic mutations in cytotoxic T cells in rheumatoid arthritis. Study overall: Selected populations of V beta antibody-stained T cells underwent flow sorting at nearly 100% purity; these encompassed V beta1+ cells subjected to TCRB sequencing.

Profiling relied on immunoSEQ multiplex PCR, and the TCRdb table lists in-frame clones only, not all of them. The sample contains 20,000 to 25,000 clones, about 86% of which appear only once. Germline V gene lookup returns CDR1 SNHLY and CDR2 FYNNEI. The CDR3 is 14 amino acids. V was clipped by 0 bases and J by 7 bases, with 13 bases between them. This clone was detected once. What it recognizes is unknown. Study results and limitations: More than 20% of CD8+ cells belonged to the largest clone in about an eighth of the 65 patients. Patients with rheumatoid arthritis, but not healthy controls, had CD8+ clonality that increased with age. A significant difference in CD8+ T-cell clonality was not found between rheumatoid arthritis patients and age-matched healthy controls.

This chain uses TRBV2 with TRBJ2-7; D is undetermined. Specimen: CD8+ T cells sorted from blood. The origin of this receptor is a woman aged 50 to 65 in good health. The CDR3 protein is CASSEAAGLGEQYF. The CDR3 nucleotides are TGTGCCAGCAGTGAAGCGGCCGGGTTAGGGGAGCAGTACTTC.